The clone carrying this T cell receptor (beta chain) was seen more than once but under ten times. The antigen remains undetermined. The sample belongs to a study of blood T cells in healthy people across ages. Study overall: About one barcoded beta molecule per two T cells came from capture by template switching.

Primed by a sample-barcoded 5' primer and a J-beta primer mix, a second PCR proceeded for about 6 to 12 cycles. TCRdb ran MiXCR on the 5' RACE reads and lists one entry per CDR3 protein. The data contain 600,000 to 1,000,000 distinct CDR3 sequences, 25% of them singletons. The CDR3 covers 14 residues. Between the trimmed V and J ends, which lost 5 bases and 2 bases, there was a span of 13 bases. CDR1 is MNHEY and CDR2 is SVGEGT in the germline V gene. Points from the study as a whole: Per-million-T-cell TCR beta diversity fell roughly linearly with age. CMV infection status of these donors was not known.

The same sample was also studied in work on T cells of mothers and their children.

The clonotype originates from a boy younger than 18 in good health. The chain couples TRBV6-2 or TRBV6-3 to TRBJ2-7, with D possibly being TRBD2 (5 bases). Sequencing was performed on blood. The CDR3 nucleotides are TGTGCCAGCAGTCCCAGACTAAGACCCTACGAGCAGTACTTC. Its protein product is CASSPRLRPYEQYF.